This T cell receptor beta chain appears in the sequencing data of a study of spatial heterogeneity in lung cancer. The time point was: sample taken at primary tumor resection. Unsorted tumor, nontumor lung tissue or cryopreserved PBMC supplied the whole RNA. Samples were donated by 72 untreated early-stage non-small cell lung cancer patients. This CDR3 contains 16 residues. TCR cDNA molecules were tagged individually, and each one carried a unique molecular identifier. TCRdb re-analysed the 5' RACE reads in MiXCR, keeping a single row per CDR3 protein. Of more than 45,000 distinct CDR3 sequences in the sample, approximately 5.3% were seen once. This clonotype was observed many times. An end of the junction differs from the germline gene, which may be a read error.

The chain is built from TRBV12-3 or TRBV12-4 and TRBJ2-4; the D is unclear. The sequence was obtained from a male donor with early-stage non-small cell lung cancer. The sequenced sample was PBMCs, obtained at surgery. Here the CDR3 reads CASSLGERLAKNIQYF. CDR3 DNA sequence: TGTGCCAGCAGCTTAGGAGAGAGGTTGGCCAAAAACATTCAGTACTTC.